These 6 T cell receptor beta chains were all obtained from the same sample, sequenced in a study of blood T cell repertoires in COVID-19. Assay: immunoSEQ multiplex PCR; the TCRdb copy retains only in-frame clones and omits some. This sample carries about 200,000 clones, roughly 83% of them seen once, and the ten largest clones take 5.6%. Sequencing was carried out using PBMCs or T cells enriched from blood (not recorded which). Source of these receptors: a man between 40 and 49 years old with acute COVID-19.

The V gene is TRBV3-1 (or the pseudogene TRBV3-2), the J gene TRBJ2-6; D is unclear. Germline CDR1 LGHDT, CDR2 YNNKEL (reference sequence). This CDR3 comprises 18 residues. V was shortened by 1 base and J by 4 bases, with 17 bases between the two germline ends. The CDR3 loop is CASSQGPPRSSGANVLTF. CDR3 bases: TGTGCCAGCAGCCAAGGACCGCCTAGGTCTTCCGGGGCCAACGTCCTGACTTTC.

The V and J genes are TRBV7-9 and TRBJ2-2; possibly TRBD2 for D (6 bases). The V end was cut by 5 bases, the J end by 7 bases, with 11 bases between. The germline V gene encodes CDR1 SEHNR and CDR2 FQNEAQ (reference sequence). The CDR3 has 13 amino acids. CDR3 DNA sequence: TGTGCCAGCAGCCGGAGGGCCGACGGGGAGCTGTTTTTT. This sequence encodes CASSRRADGELFF.

The chain joins TRBV6-5 to TRBJ2-5; weak D call: TRBD1 (6 bases). Germline values: CDR1 MNHEY, CDR2 SVGAGI. The CDR3 is 16 amino acids. Trimming left V 0 bases short and J 5 bases short, with 16 bases between. As DNA, the CDR3 is TGTGCCAGCAGTTACTCTTTCGGGACATATGCGGAGACCCAGTACTTC. Its protein product is CASSYSFGTYAETQYF.

Notes on this clone: An end of the junction differs from the germline gene, which may be a read error. The J gene is TRBJ2-1, the V gene TRBV5-1, with TRBD2 as a possible D gene (6 bases). Germline CDR1 is SGHRS and CDR2 is YFSETQ. The CDR3 is 15 amino acids. CDR3: CASSLWRGSNNEQFF. CDR3 DNA: TGCGCCAGCAGCTTGTGGAGGGGCTCCAACAATGAGCAGTTCTTC. The full variable domain, completed using reference TRBV5-1 and TRBJ2-1, is KAGVTQTPRYLIKTRGQQVTLSCSPISGHRSVSWYQQTPGQGLQFLFEYFSETQRNKGNFPGRFSGRQFSNSRSEMNVSTLELGDSALYLCASSLWRGSNNEQFFGPGTRLTVL.

The chain links TRBV6-1 to TRBJ2-5; 9 bases agree with TRBD2. CDR1 is MNHNS, CDR2 SASEGT, per germline. V dropped 3 bases and J dropped 5; count of bases not matched to a gene: 7. The CDR3 extends over 15 amino acids. CDR3 residues: CASSDVAGDGETQYF. DNA of the CDR3: TGTGCCAGCAGTGATGTAGCGGGAGACGGGGAGACCCAGTACTTC.

The V gene is TRBV2, the J gene TRBJ2-7; 7 bases fit TRBD2. CDR3 length: 13 amino acids. V gave up 10 bases and J gave up 0 bases; unmatched junction bases: 6. The germline V gene encodes CDR1 SNHLY and CDR2 FYNNEI. The chain's CDR3 is CATLAVGSYEQYF. Here the CDR3 DNA reads TGTGCCACTCTAGCGGTCGGCTCCTACGAGCAGTACTTC.